Included here is one T cell receptor (beta chain) sequence, with context. Antigen: not known. The PCR was carried out with 60 Vbeta primers and 13 Jbeta primers. Generated by immunoSEQ multiplex PCR, the TCRdb table keeps only in-frame clones and is missing some. The table records roughly 120,000 clones, roughly 80% of them present only once. Germline values: CDR1 LNHDA, CDR2 SQIVND (reference sequence). The CDR3 consists of 14 residues. With V trimmed by 7 bases and J by 0 bases, 2 bases remained unmatched. This sample is part of a study of cytomegalovirus exposure and HLA in healthy donors. Study-level points and caveats: Earlier analysis yielded a pattern in which most TCR beta V segments were productive about 87% or about 30% of the time. Most of the CMV-associated TCR beta chains (in a later analysis) appeared to be HLA-restricted. Later analysis identified a missense DCLRE1C variant that was linked to TCR beta V- and J-gene trimming.

The source material was PBMCs. This clonotype was obtained from a man aged 45-60 years in good health and CMV-seropositive. V is TRBV19 and J is TRBJ1-5, with 8 nucleotides matching TRBD1. The CDR3: CASKDRGSNQPQHF. As DNA, the CDR3 is TGTGCCAGTAAAGACAGGGGTAGCAATCAGCCCCAGCATTTT.